This TCR beta chain derives from a study of shared clonotypes between healthy human individuals. CD8 cells classed as naive were CD45RO-negative and positively selected for CCR7, excluding terminally differentiated effector memory CD45RA+ cells. Only in-frame clones appear in the TCRdb table, and some are missing; sequencing was by immunoSEQ multiplex PCR. This sample yields roughly 890,000 clones, of which almost 95% are seen a single time; more than 20% belongs to the top ten. This clonotype was sampled from a man aged 30 to 45 in good health. Sequencing was performed on naive CD8+ T cells sorted from blood.

CDR3 sequence: CASSSSGTVGGELFF. CDR3 DNA sequence: TGTGCCAGCAGCTCCTCCGGGACAGTTGGCGGGGAGCTGTTTTTT. V and J are TRBV13 and TRBJ2-2; 7 bases line up with TRBD1. The germline V gene encodes CDR1 PRHDT and CDR2 FYEKMQ (reference sequence). With 4 bases clipped from V and 7 bases from J, the junction kept 9 bases outside the gene matches. The CDR3 extends over 15 amino acids.